This T cell receptor (beta chain) was sequenced for a study of T cell repertoires in cytomegalovirus infection. Study context: Public TCR beta signatures marked donors with CMV infection and the matching HLA. Study results and limitations: The cumulative frequency of public TCR beta families distinguished individuals who carried CMV together with the relevant HLA. It was HLA-C-restricted CMV-specific TCR beta clonotypes that dominated the response ex vivo.

The V and J ends lost 1 base and 5 bases, in that order; junction bases with no gene match: 7. The germline V gene has CDR1 SGHDT and CDR2 YYEEEE. This CDR3 spans 16 amino acids. This clonotype showed up just a few times. Its specificity is unknown. This clone may be a read error of a much larger clone one base away. TCRdb reprocessed the reads with MiXCR, giving one entry per CDR3 protein. Here the sample spans 350,000 to 550,000 distinct CDR3 sequences, approximately 31% being singletons. This sequence originates from a human donor in good health (CMV status not recorded). Some clones in this sample may be carry-over from other donors' samples. Sample: PBMCs. This sequence joins TRBV5-6 and TRBJ2-5; TRBD2 aligns across 11 bases. Written as DNA, the CDR3 is TGTGCCAGCAGCTTGCTACTAGCGGGGGATGACGAGACCCAGTACTTC. This encodes CASSLLLAGDDETQYF.